This entry concerns a single T cell receptor beta chain. The sample holds many counts of this clonotype. Its antigen remains unidentified. The input lacks base qualities; no much larger clone sits a single base away. This sample is drawn from a study of T cell repertoires in cytomegalovirus infection (dated by TCRdb to the late 2010s). The study in broad terms: Donor HLA type was relevant to the analysis, because carriage of CMV infection together with the matching HLA type was indicated by public TCR beta signatures. Broad study findings and their caveats: In both this cohort and an independent cohort of 352 donors, the cumulative frequency of public TCR beta family members distinguished carriers of CMV infection plus the relevant HLA type. The ex vivo response was dominated by HLA-C-restricted CMV-specific TCR beta clonotypes, which also provided the single most frequent clonotype in two of eight donors.

The listed sequencing device is Illumina HiSeq 1500. The public sequencing data were trimmed at Q25 with fastp and processed into clonotypes with MiXCR by TCRdb, which kept only in-frame beta chains. Rows merge per CDR3 protein into single entries with the most common DNA and genes. Across this sample there are some 130,000 distinct CDR3 sequences, with around 25% seen only once. The ten biggest clones cover almost 35% of the sample. The source is a human donor in good health (CMV status not recorded). Some clones in this sample may be carry-over from other donors' samples. Sequences were obtained from PBMCs, sequenced either directly or after in vitro stimulation (not recorded which).

This receptor has the CDR3 CASSLASGRARDEQFF. The sequenced DNA: TGTGCCAGCAGCTTAGCTAGCGGGAGGGCCCGGGATGAGCAGTTCTTC. Recombination joined TRBV7-2 with TRBJ2-1, with 11 middle bases fitting TRBD2. The CDR1 and CDR2 encoded by the germline V gene are SGHTA and FQGNSA. Inclusive of the bounding cysteine and phenylalanine, the CDR3 is 16 residues long. The read is trimmed to its CDR3 DNA, 48 bases read in frame from base 1. The germline V and J ends show losses of 0 bases and 8 bases respectively, and no gene match explains 6 bases of the junction.